Below are 20 T cell receptor beta chains sequenced from a single sample in a study of beta chain features in type 1 diabetes. Whole-study findings and limits: All four CD4+ subsets from Type 1 diabetes patients carried moderately but significantly shorter TCRB CDR3s.

Antigens of these TCRs are unknown. Of the isolated RNA, all was reverse transcribed, and so the sequenced material was expressed TCRB transcripts. Clones were read by immunoSEQ multiplex PCR, and TCRdb kept only the in-frame ones, dropping some. The table has 300,000 to 450,000 clones, around a tenth seen once. The sequencing input was central memory CD4+ T cells from blood. All receptors derive from a young man with type 1 diabetes.

The V call is TRBV5-1, the J call TRBJ2-2; TRBD1 matches 7 bases. Unmatched junction bases numbered 11, after V lost 1 base and J lost 8 bases. This CDR3 is 16 amino acids long. Germline values: CDR1 SGHRS, CDR2 YFSETQ. The CDR3 sequence is CASSLSETGYSGELFF. The CDR3, as DNA: TGCGCCAGCAGCTTGTCCGAGACAGGGTATTCAGGGGAGCTGTTTTTT. The full variable domain, its missing parts supplied by reference TRBV5-1 and TRBJ2-2, is KAGVTQTPRYLIKTRGQQVTLSCSPISGHRSVSWYQQTPGQGLQFLFEYFSETQRNKGNFPGRFSGRQFSNSRSEMNVSTLELGDSALYLCASSLSETGYSGELFFGEGSRLTVL.

This clone occurred many times. The J gene is TRBJ2-5, the V gene TRBV4-3; D may correspond to TRBD1 or TRBD2 (5 bases each). The CDR3 has 12 amino acids. Germline loops: CDR1 LGHNA, CDR2 YSLEER. Trimming stripped 0 bases from V and 7 bases from J, with 6 bases between. CDR3: CASSQDGGTQYF. CDR3 DNA sequence: TGCGCCAGCAGCCAAGATGGGGGGACCCAGTACTTC.

The rearrangement joins TRBV20-1 to TRBJ2-1, with no clear D. There are 11 residues in the CDR3. Per the germline V gene, CDR1 is DFQATT and CDR2 is SNEGSKA (reference sequence). Trimming stripped 4 bases from V and 4 bases from J, with 5 bases between. DNA of the CDR3: TGCAGTGCTAACCTGTACAATGAGCAGTTCTTC. Its protein product is CSANLYNEQFF.

This clone has more than one count but fewer than ten. The chain recombines TRBV7-2 with TRBJ2-3; TRBD1 might be the D (5 bases). This CDR3 region has 13 residues. Germline loops: CDR1 SGHTA, CDR2 FQGNSA. V shed 6 bases and J shed 3 bases, with 10 bases lying between them. CDR3 sequence (DNA): TGTGCCAGCAGTTCTCGACAGACAGATACGCAGTATTTT. Its translation: CASSSRQTDTQYF.

This chain links TRBV7-2 with TRBJ1-1, with D possibly TRBD1 on 5 matching bases. The CDR3 loop spans 15 amino acids. With 6 bases removed from V and 2 bases from J, the gap between germline ends came to 16 bases. Germline CDR1 is SGHTA and CDR2 is FQGNSA. CDR3 sequence (DNA): TGTGCCAGCAGTCCTTACGACAGATCAAACACTGAAGCTTTCTTT. Protein sequence: CASSPYDRSNTEAFF.

The J gene is TRBJ2-1, the V gene TRBV11-3; perhaps TRBD2 as D (5 bases). The CDR3 runs 15 residues. Trimming stripped 1 base from V and 7 bases from J, with 14 bases between. The germline CDR1 and CDR2 sequences are SGHNT and YENEEA. CDR3 residues: CASSLGLAGRNEQFF. As DNA, the CDR3 is TGTGCCAGCAGCTTAGGCCTAGCAGGTAGGAATGAGCAGTTCTTC.

The rearrangement links TRBV7-2 to TRBJ1-5; TRBD1 might be the D (6 bases). The ends were cut back, 3 bases at V and 1 base at J, with 13 bases in the middle. Germline V gene sequence: CDR1 SGHTA, CDR2 FQGNSA. The CDR3 is 16 residues long. CDR3: CASSFGGGWSNQPQHF. The CDR3 coding sequence is TGTGCCAGCAGCTTCGGAGGGGGTTGGAGCAATCAGCCCCAGCATTTT.

V gene TRBV11-1 combines with J gene TRBJ2-3; D uncertain. The CDR3 has 14 residues. CDR1 is SGHAT, CDR2 FQDESV, per germline (reference sequence). Trimming removed 7 bases from V and 2 bases from J, with 13 bases in between. CDR3 loop: CASTPGRHTDTQYF. CDR3 sequence (DNA): TGTGCCAGCACCCCCGGCCGACACACAGATACGCAGTATTTT.

This clone was detected only a few times. The rearrangement joins TRBV7-2 to TRBJ2-2; no clear D. This CDR3 region has 13 residues. Germline V gene sequence: CDR1 SGHTA, CDR2 FQGNSA. Trimming cost V 2 bases and J 6 bases, with 7 bases left between them. CDR3 nucleotide sequence: TGTGCCAGCAGCTTAACCCTAGCCGGGGAGCTGTTTTTT. Translation: CASSLTLAGELFF.

This clone was seen a handful of times. This chain uses TRBV7-9 with TRBJ2-5; D uncertain. The J call is doubtful: the DNA matches TRBJ2-7 better. Germline values: CDR1 SEHNR, CDR2 FQNEAQ (reference sequence). This CDR3 contains 14 residues. The CDR3 DNA follows: TGTGCCAGCAGCTTAAACCCCGACTCCTACGAGCAGTACTTC. This sequence encodes CASSLNPDSYEQYF.

This clone showed up just a few times. The rearrangement links TRBV11-2 to TRBJ2-1; D not resolved. The germline V gene encodes CDR1 SGHAT and CDR2 FQNNGV. The CDR3 has 13 residues. The germline V and J ends were trimmed by 2 bases and 2 bases, with 4 bases remaining between them. Written as DNA, the CDR3 is TGTGCCAGCAGCTTAATTACCTACAATGAGCAGTTCTTC. This sequence encodes CASSLITYNEQFF.

This clone was seen a handful of times. This sequence joins TRBV7-2 and TRBJ2-7; D is undetermined. The germline CDR1 and CDR2 sequences are SGHTA and FQGNSA. CDR3 length equals 15 residues. V was trimmed by 4 bases and J by 2 bases, leaving 15 bases between them. CDR3 DNA: TGTGCCAGCAGCTCCGATATCTGGGGAACCTACGAGCAGTACTTC. It specifies CASSSDIWGTYEQYF.

This clone was detected a few times. This chain joins TRBV6-5 and TRBJ2-7, with 8 bases aligning to TRBD1. V shed 7 bases, J shed 5 bases, and the junction held 10 bases outside the gene matches. Germline values: CDR1 MNHEY, CDR2 SVGAGI. This CDR3 contains 14 residues. CDR3 protein: CASTVTGGINEQYF. CDR3 sequence (DNA): TGTGCCAGCACCGTTACAGGGGGTATCAACGAGCAGTACTTC.

This clone was observed a handful of times. V is TRBV4-2 and J is TRBJ1-1; 7 bases line up with TRBD1. J gave up 2 bases and V 5 bases, and 5 bases lay outside the gene matches. Germline CDR1 reads LGHNA; CDR2 reads YNFKEQ. The CDR3 extends over 14 amino acids. The CDR3 nucleotides read TGTGCCAGCAGCAAGACAGGGTCTAACACTGAAGCTTTCTTT. Its protein is CASSKTGSNTEAFF.

V usage is TRBV28 and J usage is TRBJ1-2; unclear D gene. This CDR3 has 16 amino acids. Germline V gives CDR1 MDHEN, CDR2 SYDVKM. V dropped 4 bases and J dropped 8 bases, with 23 bases sitting between them. The CDR3 reads CASSSQVTIFTGGYTF. CDR3 nucleotides: TGTGCCAGCAGTTCCCAGGTCACAATCTTCACGGGGGGCTACACCTTC.

A few counts support this clone. The chain uses TRBV30 and TRBJ2-1; perhaps TRBD2 as D (5 bases). Germline-derived CDR1 and CDR2 are GTSNPN and SVGIG (reference sequence). Trimming pared 2 bases from V and 0 bases from J, leaving 8 bases between. The CDR3 loop spans 14 amino acids. The CDR3 region is CAWSRSVSYNEQFF. DNA for the CDR3: TGTGCCTGGAGTCGTAGCGTCTCCTACAATGAGCAGTTCTTC. Full variable domain (missing parts from reference TRBV30 and TRBJ2-1): SQTIHQWPATLVQPVGSPLSLECTVEGTSNPNLYWYRQAAGRGLQLLFYSVGIGQISSEVPQNLSASRPQDRQFILSSKKLLLSDSGFYLCAWSRSVSYNEQFFGPGTRLTVL.

This clone appeared a few times. The rearrangement links TRBV4-3 to TRBJ2-7, with TRBD2 matching over 9 bases. V lost 2 bases to trimming and J lost 2 bases; unmatched junction nucleotides: 7. CDR3 length: 16 amino acids. The germline gives CDR1 LGHNA, CDR2 YSLEER. The CDR3 sequence: CASSQRSGGLTYEQYF. For the CDR3, the DNA is TGCGCCAGCAGCCAACGTAGCGGGGGTTTAACCTACGAGCAGTACTTC.

This clone has just a few counts. The V and J genes are TRBV10-3 and TRBJ2-5; D is ambiguous. The CDR3 sequence is 14 residues long. Trimming shortened V by 2 bases and J by 0 bases, and 7 bases separated the two germline ends. Germline loops: CDR1 ENHRY, CDR2 SYGVKD. In DNA, the CDR3 is TGTGCCATCAGTGAGGACACAAACCAAGAGACCCAGTACTTC. Encoded protein: CAISEDTNQETQYF.

The chain has TRBV30 and TRBJ2-3; tentatively, D is TRBD2 (7 bases). V lost 4 bases and J lost 1, with 21 bases in between. Germline CDR1 reads GTSNPN; CDR2 reads SVGIG (reference sequence). The length of the CDR3 is 17 residues. The CDR3 coding sequence is TGTGCCTGGAATGGGGGGCTAGCGGCCCTCGGCACAGATACGCAGTATTTT. It specifies CAWNGGLAALGTDTQYF.

This clone has a handful of counts. Relative to the germline gene, one junction end is altered; a read error may explain this. V is TRBV7-6 and J is TRBJ2-3; TRBD1 matches 7 bases. Germline assignment: CDR1 SGHVS and CDR2 FNYEAQ. The CDR3 extends over 11 amino acids. Written as DNA, the CDR3 is TGTGCCAGCAGCTTGGACAGGATTATGGATTTT. Amino acid sequence: CASSLDRIMDF.